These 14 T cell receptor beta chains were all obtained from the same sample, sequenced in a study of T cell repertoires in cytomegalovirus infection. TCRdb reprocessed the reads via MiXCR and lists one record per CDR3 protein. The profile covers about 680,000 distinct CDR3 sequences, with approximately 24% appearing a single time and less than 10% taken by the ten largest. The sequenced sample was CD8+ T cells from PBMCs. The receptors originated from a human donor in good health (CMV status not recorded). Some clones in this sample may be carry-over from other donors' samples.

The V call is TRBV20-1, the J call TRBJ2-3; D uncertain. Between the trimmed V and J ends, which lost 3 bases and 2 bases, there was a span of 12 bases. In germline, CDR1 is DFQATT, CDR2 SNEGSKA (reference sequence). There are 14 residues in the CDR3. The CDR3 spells CSASPLGDTDTQYF. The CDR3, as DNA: TGCAGTGCTAGCCCCCTAGGCGACACAGATACGCAGTATTTT.

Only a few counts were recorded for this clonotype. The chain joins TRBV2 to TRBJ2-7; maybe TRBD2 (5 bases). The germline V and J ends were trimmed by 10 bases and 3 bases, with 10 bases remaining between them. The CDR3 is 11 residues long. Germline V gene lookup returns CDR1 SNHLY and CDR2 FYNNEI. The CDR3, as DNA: TGTGCCATCAACCGGGACTACGAGCAGTACGTC. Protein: CAINRDYEQYV.

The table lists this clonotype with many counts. The CDR3 is CASSLRAGALNTGELFF. As DNA, the CDR3 is TGTGCCAGCAGTTTGCGAGCGGGGGCCCTAAACACCGGGGAGCTGTTTTTT. The chain employs TRBV12-3 or TRBV12-4 and TRBJ2-2; TRBD2 aligns across 8 bases. The CDR3 contains 17 residues. J lost 2 bases, V lost 3 bases, and 8 bases had no gene match.

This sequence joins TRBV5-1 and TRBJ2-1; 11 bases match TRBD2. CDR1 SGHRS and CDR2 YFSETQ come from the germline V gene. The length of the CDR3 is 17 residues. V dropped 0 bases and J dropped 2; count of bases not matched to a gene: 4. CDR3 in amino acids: CASSLEGSGGAYNEQFF. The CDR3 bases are TGCGCCAGCAGCTTGGAGGGTAGCGGGGGGGCCTACAATGAGCAGTTCTTC. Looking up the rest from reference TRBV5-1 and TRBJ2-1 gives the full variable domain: KAGVTQTPRYLIKTRGQQVTLSCSPISGHRSVSWYQQTPGQGLQFLFEYFSETQRNKGNFPGRFSGRQFSNSRSEMNVSTLELGDSALYLCASSLEGSGGAYNEQFFGPGTRLTVL.

The CDR3 DNA reads TGTGCCATCAGTGGGGGCGGAACCTATGGCTACACCTTC. As protein: CAISGGGTYGYTF. The V gene is TRBV10-3, the J gene TRBJ1-2, with D perhaps matching TRBD1 (5 bases). V was trimmed by 4 bases and J by 4 bases, leaving 10 bases between them. CDR1 is ENHRY, CDR2 SYGVKD, per germline. CDR3 length: 13 amino acids.

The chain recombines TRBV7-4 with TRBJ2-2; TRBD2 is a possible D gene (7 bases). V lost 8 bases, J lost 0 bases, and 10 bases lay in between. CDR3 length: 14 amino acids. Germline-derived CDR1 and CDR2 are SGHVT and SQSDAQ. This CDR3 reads CASEGGSNTGELFF. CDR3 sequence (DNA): TGTGCCAGCGAGGGGGGGTCGAACACCGGGGAGCTGTTTTTT.

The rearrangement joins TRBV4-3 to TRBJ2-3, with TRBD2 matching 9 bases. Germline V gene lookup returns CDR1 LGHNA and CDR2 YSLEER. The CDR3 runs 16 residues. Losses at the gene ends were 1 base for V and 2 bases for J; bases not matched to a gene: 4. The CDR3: CASSQGLAGYTDTQYF. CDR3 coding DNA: TGCGCCAGCAGCCAAGGCCTAGCGGGGTACACAGATACGCAGTATTTT.

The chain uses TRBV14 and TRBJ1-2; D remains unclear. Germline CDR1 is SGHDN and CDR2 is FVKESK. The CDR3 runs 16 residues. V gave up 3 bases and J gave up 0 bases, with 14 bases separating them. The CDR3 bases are TGTGCCAGCAGCCACCTAAAGGTAGTAGCTAACTATGGCTACACCTTC. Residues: CASSHLKVVANYGYTF.

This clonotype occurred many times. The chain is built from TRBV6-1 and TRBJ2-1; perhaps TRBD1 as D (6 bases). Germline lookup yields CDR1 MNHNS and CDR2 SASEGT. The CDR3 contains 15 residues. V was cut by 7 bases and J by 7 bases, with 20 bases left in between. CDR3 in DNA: TGTGCCAGCAAGGCCGTACCAATACAGGGTAATGAGCAGTTCTTC. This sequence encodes CASKAVPIQGNEQFF.

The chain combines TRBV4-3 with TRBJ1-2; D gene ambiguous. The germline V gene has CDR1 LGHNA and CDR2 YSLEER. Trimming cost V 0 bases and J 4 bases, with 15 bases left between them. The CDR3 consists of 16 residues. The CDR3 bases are TGCGCCAGCAGCCAAGATCCAAATAGGGAGACCTATGGCTACACCTTC. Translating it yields CASSQDPNRETYGYTF.

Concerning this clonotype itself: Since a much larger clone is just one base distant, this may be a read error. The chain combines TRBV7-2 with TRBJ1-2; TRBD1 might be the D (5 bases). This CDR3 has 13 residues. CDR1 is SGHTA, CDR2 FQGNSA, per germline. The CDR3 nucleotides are TGTGCCAACAGCTTAGGGGTGGGCTATGGCTACACCTTC. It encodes CANSLGVGYGYTF.

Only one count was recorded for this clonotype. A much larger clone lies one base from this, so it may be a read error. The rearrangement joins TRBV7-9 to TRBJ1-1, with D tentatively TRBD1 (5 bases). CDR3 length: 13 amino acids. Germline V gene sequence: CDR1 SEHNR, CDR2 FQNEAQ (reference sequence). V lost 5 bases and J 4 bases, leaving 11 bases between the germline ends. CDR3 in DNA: TGTGCCAGCAGCCCAGGGAGCCTCACTGAAGCTTTCTTT. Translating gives CASSPGSLTEAFF.

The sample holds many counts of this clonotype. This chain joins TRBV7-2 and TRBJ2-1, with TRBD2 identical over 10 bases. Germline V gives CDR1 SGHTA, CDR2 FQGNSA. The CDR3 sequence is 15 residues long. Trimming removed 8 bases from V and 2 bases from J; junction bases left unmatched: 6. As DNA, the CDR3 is TGTGCCAGCGGTTTAGCGGGGGGCCCCTACAATGAGCAGTTCTTC. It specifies CASGLAGGPYNEQFF.

The CDR3 nucleotides are TGTGCCAGCAGTTACCAAACCTTTGACTACCCAGATACGCAGTATTTT. Its translation is CASSYQTFDYPDTQYF. The rearrangement links TRBV6-5 to TRBJ2-3, with D maybe TRBD2 (5 bases). From germline, CDR1 is MNHEY and CDR2 SVGAGI. The germline V and J ends were trimmed by 2 bases and 4 bases, with 16 bases remaining between them. The CDR3 totals 16 residues.